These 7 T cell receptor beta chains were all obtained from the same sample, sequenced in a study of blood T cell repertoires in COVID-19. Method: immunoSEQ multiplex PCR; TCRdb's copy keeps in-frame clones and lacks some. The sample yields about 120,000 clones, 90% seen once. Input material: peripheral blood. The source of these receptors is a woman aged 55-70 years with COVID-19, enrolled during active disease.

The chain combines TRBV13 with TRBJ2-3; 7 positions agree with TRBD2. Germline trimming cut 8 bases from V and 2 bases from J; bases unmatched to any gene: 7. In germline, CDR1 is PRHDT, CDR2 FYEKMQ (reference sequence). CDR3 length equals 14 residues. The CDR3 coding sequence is TGTGCCAGCCTCTCGGGGGGATACACAGATACGCAGTATTTT. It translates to CASLSGGYTDTQYF.

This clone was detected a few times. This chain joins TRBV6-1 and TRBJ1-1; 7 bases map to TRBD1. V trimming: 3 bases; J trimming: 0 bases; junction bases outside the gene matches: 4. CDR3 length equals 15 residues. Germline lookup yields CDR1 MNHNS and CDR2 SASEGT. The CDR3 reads CASSDAGQLNTEAFF. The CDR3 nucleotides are TGTGCCAGCAGTGACGCGGGACAGTTGAACACTGAAGCTTTCTTT.

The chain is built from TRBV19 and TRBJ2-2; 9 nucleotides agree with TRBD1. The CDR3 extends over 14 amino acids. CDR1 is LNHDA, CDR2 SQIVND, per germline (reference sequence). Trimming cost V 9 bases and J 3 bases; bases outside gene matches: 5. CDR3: CASRTGADTGELFF. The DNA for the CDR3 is TGTGCCAGCCGGACAGGGGCGGACACCGGGGAGCTGTTTTTT.

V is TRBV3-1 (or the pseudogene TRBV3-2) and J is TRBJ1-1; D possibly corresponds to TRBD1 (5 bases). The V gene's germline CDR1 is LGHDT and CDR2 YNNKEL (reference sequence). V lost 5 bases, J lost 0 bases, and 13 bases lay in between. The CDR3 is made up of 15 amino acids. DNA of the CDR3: TGTGCCAGCAGCGACCGACAGCTCTTGAACACTGAAGCTTTCTTT. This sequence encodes CASSDRQLLNTEAFF.

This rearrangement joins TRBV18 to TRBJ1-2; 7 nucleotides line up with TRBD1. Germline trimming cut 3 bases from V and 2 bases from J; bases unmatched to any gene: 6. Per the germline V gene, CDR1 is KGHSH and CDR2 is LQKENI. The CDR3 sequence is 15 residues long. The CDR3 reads CASSPTTGENYGYTF. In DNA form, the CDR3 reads TGTGCCAGCTCACCTACCACAGGGGAGAACTATGGCTACACCTTC.

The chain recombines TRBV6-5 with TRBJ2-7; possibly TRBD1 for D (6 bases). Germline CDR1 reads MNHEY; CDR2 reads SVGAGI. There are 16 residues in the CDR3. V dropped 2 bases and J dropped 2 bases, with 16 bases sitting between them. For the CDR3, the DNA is TGTGCCAGCAGTTACGATAAGTGGACAGCCACCTACGAGCAGTACTTC. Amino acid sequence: CASSYDKWTATYEQYF.

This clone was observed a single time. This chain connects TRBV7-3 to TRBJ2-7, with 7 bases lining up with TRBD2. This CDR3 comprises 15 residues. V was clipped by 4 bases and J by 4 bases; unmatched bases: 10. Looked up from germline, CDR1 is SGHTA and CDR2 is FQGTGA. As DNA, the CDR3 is TGTGCCAGCAGCTATGGTGGCGCGGGGGAGTACGAGCAGTACTTC. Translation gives CASSYGGAGEYEQYF.